The 8 T cell receptor beta chains reported below all come from one sample, sequenced in a study of T cells after yellow fever vaccination. Each CDR3 protein gets one entry after TCRdb re-called the 5' RACE reads with MiXCR. The sample yields 250,000 to 350,000 distinct CDR3 sequences, about 10% seen once. The sequencing used CD4+ T cells sorted from PBMCs, collected 5 days after the yellow fever booster vaccination. Receptors originate from a man between 18 and 29 years old who received the YFV17D yellow fever vaccine.

There are many counts of this clonotype. The chain couples TRBV4-2 to TRBJ2-3; 13 bases match TRBD2. The germline CDR1 and CDR2 sequences are LGHNA and YNFKEQ. J was trimmed by 2 bases and V by 5 bases; bases with no gene match: 4. This CDR3 has 16 residues. This chain's CDR3 is CASSVGLAGFTDTQYF. CDR3 DNA: TGTGCCAGCAGCGTGGGACTAGCGGGGTTCACAGATACGCAGTATTTT.

The J gene is TRBJ1-5, the V gene TRBV5-5, with a tentative D call TRBD1 (5 bases). Trimming took off 4 bases at V and 9 bases at J, with 14 bases between the two ends. This CDR3 region has 13 residues. Per the germline V gene, CDR1 is SGHKS and CDR2 is YYEKEE (reference sequence). CDR3 loop: CASSGGLAGPQHF. For the CDR3, the DNA is TGTGCCAGCAGCGGGGGGTTGGCGGGGCCCCAGCATTTT.

This clonotype was seen a few times. The genes are TRBV20-1 and TRBJ2-3; 10 bases are a match to TRBD2. Germline V gene sequence: CDR1 DFQATT, CDR2 SNEGSKA (reference sequence). The CDR3 spans 16 residues. Germline trimming cut 0 bases from V and 5 bases from J; bases unmatched to any gene: 8. This CDR3 is CSARDPLAGGRDTQYF. The CDR3 nucleotides read TGCAGTGCTAGAGATCCGTTAGCGGGGGGCCGAGATACGCAGTATTTT.

This clonotype was seen a handful of times. The gene calls are TRBV5-1 and TRBJ1-3; no reliable D call. The CDR3 contains 16 residues. Trimming cost V 0 bases and J 0 bases, with 10 bases left between them. Germline V CDR1 and CDR2: SGHRS, YFSETQ. Here the CDR3 DNA reads TGCGCCAGCAGCTTGGATCTGGGAAACTCTGGAAACACCATATATTTT. Translation gives CASSLDLGNSGNTIYF.

The chain joins TRBV11-1 to TRBJ2-7, with TRBD1 matching 8 bases. The CDR3 length is 15 residues. Germline CDR1 and CDR2: SGHAT and FQDESV (reference sequence). The junction had 4 bases not matched to a gene; V was cut back by 2 bases and J by 1 base. The DNA of the CDR3 is TGTGCCAGCAGCTTACAGGGGGCTCGTTCCTACGAGCAGTACGTC. Protein: CASSLQGARSYEQYV.

The sample holds many counts of this clonotype. The chain combines TRBV21-1 with TRBJ2-2. TRBV21-1 is a pseudogene segment. The CDR3 is 15 amino acids. The CDR3 DNA is TGTGCCAGCAGCAATCTGTACGCGAACACCGGGGAGCTGTTTTTT. Encoded protein: CASSNLYANTGELFF.

The chain joins TRBV5-1 to TRBJ1-4; D call uncertain. CDR3 size: 15 residues. Germline V gives CDR1 SGHRS, CDR2 YFSETQ. Trimming stripped 4 bases from V and 7 bases from J, with 17 bases between. Written as DNA, the CDR3 is TGCGCCAGCAGCCAGCCCGGGGTATCAGGTGAAAAACTGTTTTTT. Translation gives CASSQPGVSGEKLFF.

The chain is built from TRBV18 and TRBJ1-5; 8 bases line up with TRBD1. The V segment lost 3 bases and the J segment 7 bases; nucleotides outside the gene matches: 5. Germline CDR1 reads KGHSH; CDR2 reads LQKENI. The CDR3 is made up of 14 amino acids. In DNA, the CDR3 is TGTGCCAGCTCACCGACAGGGGATTCCCAGCCCCAGCATTTT. Encoded protein: CASSPTGDSQPQHF. Full variable domain (outside the CDR3, taken from reference TRBV18 and TRBJ1-5): NAGVMQNPRHLVRRRGQEARLRCSPMKGHSHVYWYRQLPEEGLKFMVYLQKENIIDESGMPKERFSAEFPKEGPSILRIQQVVRGDSAAYFCASSPTGDSQPQHFGDGTRLSIL.